These 5 T cell receptor beta chains came from one sample sequenced in a study of T cells in Graves' hyperthyroidism and ophthalmopathy (dated by TCRdb to about 2019). Library preparation used multiplex PCR. Sequencing relied on an Illumina HiSeq 2000. The TCR beta CDR3 regions were amplified from RNA transcripts. A first-round RT-PCR of the TCR CDR3 used the HTBI primer set with the Qiagen OneStep RT-PCR kit. TCRdb redid the processing of the public reads, applying fastp at Q25 and MiXCR, and retained in-frame beta chains. Duplicate CDR3 protein sequences are folded into a single record with the most common DNA and genes. This sample comprises around 600,000 distinct CDR3 sequences, roughly 15% of them detected only once. The ten top clones hold around 12% of the sample. The material sequenced was blood. Receptor source: a woman in her fifties or sixties with Graves' ophthalmopathy.

The table lists this clonotype with many counts. The chain couples TRBV20-1 to TRBJ2-7; 7 bases align to TRBD1. V trimming: 4 bases; J trimming: 3 bases; junction bases outside the gene matches: 9. CDR1 and CDR2 (germline): DFQATT, SNEGSKA (reference sequence). This CDR3 region has 14 residues. The CDR3 protein is CSAKGDRLVYEQYF. The CDR3 nucleotides are TGCAGTGCTAAGGGGGACAGACTGGTCTACGAGCAGTACTTC.

Ten or more counts support this clonotype. This sequence joins TRBV7-8 and TRBJ2-7; 9 bases map to TRBD1. The germline V gene encodes CDR1 SGHVS and CDR2 FQNEAQ. The J segment lost 3 bases and the V segment lost 5 bases, leaving 5 bases of the junction unmatched. The CDR3 has 14 amino acids. CDR3 region: CASSRETGGYEQYF. The CDR3 region has the DNA TGTGCCAGCAGCCGTGAGACAGGGGGCTACGAGCAGTACTTC.

This rearrangement joins TRBV28 to TRBJ1-6; D may be TRBD1 (5 bases). This CDR3 spans 12 amino acids. Trimming took off 7 bases at V and 15 bases at J, with 16 bases between the two ends. CDR1 is MDHEN, CDR2 SYDVKM, per germline. CDR3 in amino acids: CASTSGVEGLHF. DNA of the CDR3: TGTGCCAGCACCTCGGGGGTCGAGGGCCTCCACTTT.

This clonotype was seen repeatedly, ten times or more. The chain links TRBV12-3 or TRBV12-4 to TRBJ1-1; a possible D gene is TRBD1 (6 bases). This CDR3 has 16 amino acids. V was trimmed by 2 bases and J by 4 bases, leaving 17 bases between them. The CDR3: CASSLHLRGPVTEAFF. CDR3 bases: TGTGCCAGCAGTTTACATCTGCGGGGGCCGGTCACTGAAGCTTTCTTT.

V usage is TRBV6-1 and J usage is TRBJ1-4; D possibly corresponds to TRBD1 (6 bases). Germline CDR1 reads MNHNS; CDR2 reads SASEGT. The ends were cut back, 8 bases at V and 6 bases at J, with 19 bases in the middle. The CDR3 covers 15 residues. CDR3 sequence: CASGPIKTGHEKLFF. Written as DNA, the CDR3 is TGTGCCAGCGGTCCGATTAAAACAGGGCATGAAAAACTGTTTTTT.